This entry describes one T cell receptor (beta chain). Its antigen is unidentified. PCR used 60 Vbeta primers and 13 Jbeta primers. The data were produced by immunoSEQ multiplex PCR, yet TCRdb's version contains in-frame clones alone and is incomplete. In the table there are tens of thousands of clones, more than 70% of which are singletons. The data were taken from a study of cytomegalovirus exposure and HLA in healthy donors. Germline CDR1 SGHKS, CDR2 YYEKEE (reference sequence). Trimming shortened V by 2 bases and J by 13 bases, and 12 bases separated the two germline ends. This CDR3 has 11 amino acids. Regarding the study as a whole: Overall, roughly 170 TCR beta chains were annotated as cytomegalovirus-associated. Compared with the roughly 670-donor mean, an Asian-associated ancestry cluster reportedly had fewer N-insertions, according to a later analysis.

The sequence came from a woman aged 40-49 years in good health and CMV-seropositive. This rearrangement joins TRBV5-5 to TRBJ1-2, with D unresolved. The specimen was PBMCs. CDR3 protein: CASSFEERCTF. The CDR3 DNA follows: TGTGCCAGCAGCTTTGAGGAGCGTTGCACCTTC.